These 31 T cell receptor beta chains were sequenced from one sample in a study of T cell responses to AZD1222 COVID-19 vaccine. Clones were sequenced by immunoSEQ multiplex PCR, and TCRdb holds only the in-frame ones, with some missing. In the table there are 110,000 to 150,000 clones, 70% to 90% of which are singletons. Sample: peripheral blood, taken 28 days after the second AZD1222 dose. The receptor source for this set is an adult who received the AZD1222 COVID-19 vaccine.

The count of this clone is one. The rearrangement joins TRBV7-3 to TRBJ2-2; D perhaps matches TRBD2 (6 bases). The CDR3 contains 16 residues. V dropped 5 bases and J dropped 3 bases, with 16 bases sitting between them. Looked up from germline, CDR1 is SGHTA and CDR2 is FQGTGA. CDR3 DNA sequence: TGTGCCAGCAGCCGAGCCGGAGGGGTGGACACCGGGGAGCTGTTTTTT. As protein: CASSRAGGVDTGELFF.

The CDR3 is CASRTGDHAAHYGYTF. The CDR3 region has the DNA TGTGCCAGCAGGACCGGAGATCACGCCGCTCACTATGGCTACACCTTC. The chain joins TRBV5-8 to TRBJ1-2; D is unclear. The germline V gene has CDR1 SGHTS and CDR2 YDEGEE. This CDR3 region has 16 residues. V was cut by 5 bases and J by 3 bases, with 20 bases left in between.

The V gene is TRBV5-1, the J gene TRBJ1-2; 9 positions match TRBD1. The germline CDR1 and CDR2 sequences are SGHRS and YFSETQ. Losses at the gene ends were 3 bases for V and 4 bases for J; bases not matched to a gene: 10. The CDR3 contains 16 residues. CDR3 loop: CASSSGQGWFSYGYTF. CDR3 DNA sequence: TGCGCCAGCAGCTCCGGACAGGGGTGGTTTAGCTATGGCTACACCTTC.

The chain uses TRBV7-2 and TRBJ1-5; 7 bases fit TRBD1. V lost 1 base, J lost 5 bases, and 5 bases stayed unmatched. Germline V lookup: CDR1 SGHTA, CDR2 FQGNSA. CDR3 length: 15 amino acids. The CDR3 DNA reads TGTGCCAGCAGCTTAGACAGGGGAGGGGATCAGCCCCAGCATTTT. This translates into CASSLDRGGDQPQHF.

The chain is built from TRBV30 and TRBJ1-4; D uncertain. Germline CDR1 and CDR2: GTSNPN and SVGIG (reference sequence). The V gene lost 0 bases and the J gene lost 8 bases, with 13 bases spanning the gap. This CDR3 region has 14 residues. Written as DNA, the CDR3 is TGTGCCTGGAGTGTGGGTTCGGGAGGGGAAAAACTGTTTTTT. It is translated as CAWSVGSGGEKLFF.

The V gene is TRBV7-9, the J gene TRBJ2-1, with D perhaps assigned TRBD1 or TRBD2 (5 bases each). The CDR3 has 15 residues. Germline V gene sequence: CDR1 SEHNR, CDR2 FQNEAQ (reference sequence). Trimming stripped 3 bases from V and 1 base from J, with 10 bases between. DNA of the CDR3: TGTGCCAGCAGCTTCTTGGGGGAGTCCTACAATGAGCAGTTCTTC. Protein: CASSFLGESYNEQFF.

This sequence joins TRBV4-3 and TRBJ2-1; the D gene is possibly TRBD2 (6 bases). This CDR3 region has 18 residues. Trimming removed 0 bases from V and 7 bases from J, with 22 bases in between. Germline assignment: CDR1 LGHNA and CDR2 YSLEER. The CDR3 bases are TGCGCCAGCAGCCAAGAAAAGGTCATGTGGGGGGTGGGGAATGAGCAGTTCTTC. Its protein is CASSQEKVMWGVGNEQFF.

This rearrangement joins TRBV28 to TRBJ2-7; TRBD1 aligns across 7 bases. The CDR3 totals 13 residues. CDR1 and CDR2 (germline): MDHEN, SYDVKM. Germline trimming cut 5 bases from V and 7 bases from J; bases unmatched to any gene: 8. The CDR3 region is CASSPTGVEEQYF. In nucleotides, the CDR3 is TGTGCCAGCAGTCCCACAGGGGTGGAGGAGCAGTACTTC.

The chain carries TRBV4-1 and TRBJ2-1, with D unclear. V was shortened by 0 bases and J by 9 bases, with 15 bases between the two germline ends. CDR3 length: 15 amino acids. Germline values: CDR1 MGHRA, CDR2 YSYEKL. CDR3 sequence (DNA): TGCGCCAGCAGCCAAGACTCCGCGTTGCACAGTGAGCAGTTCTTC. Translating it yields CASSQDSALHSEQFF.

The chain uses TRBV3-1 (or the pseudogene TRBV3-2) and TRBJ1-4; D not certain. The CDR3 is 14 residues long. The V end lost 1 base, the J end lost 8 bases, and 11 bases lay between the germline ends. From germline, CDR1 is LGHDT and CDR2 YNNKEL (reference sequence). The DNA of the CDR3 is TGTGCCAGCAGCCAAGTCGCCGCCGGGGAAAAACTGTTTTTT. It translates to CASSQVAAGEKLFF.

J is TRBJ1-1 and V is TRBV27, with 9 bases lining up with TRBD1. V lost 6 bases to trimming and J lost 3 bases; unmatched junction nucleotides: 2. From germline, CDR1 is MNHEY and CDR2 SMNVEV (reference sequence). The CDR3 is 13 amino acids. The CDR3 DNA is TGTGCCAGCAGGACAGGGGGAGACACTGAAGCTTTCTTT. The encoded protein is CASRTGGDTEAFF.

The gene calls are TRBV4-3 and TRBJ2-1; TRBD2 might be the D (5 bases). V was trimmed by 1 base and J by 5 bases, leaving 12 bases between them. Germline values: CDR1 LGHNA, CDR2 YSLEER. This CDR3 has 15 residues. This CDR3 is CASSQASKGNNEQFF. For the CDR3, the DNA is TGCGCCAGCAGCCAAGCTAGCAAGGGAAACAATGAGCAGTTCTTC.

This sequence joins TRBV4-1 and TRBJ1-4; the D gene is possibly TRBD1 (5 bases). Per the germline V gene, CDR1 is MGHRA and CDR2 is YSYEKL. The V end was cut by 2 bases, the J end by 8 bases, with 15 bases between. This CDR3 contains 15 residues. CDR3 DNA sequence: TGCGCCAGCAGCCAACACGAGGGGTTAAAGGAAAAACTGTTTTTT. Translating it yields CASSQHEGLKEKLFF.

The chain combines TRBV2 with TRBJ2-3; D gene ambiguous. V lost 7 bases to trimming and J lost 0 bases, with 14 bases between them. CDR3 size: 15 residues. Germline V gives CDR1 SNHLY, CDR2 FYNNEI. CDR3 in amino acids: CASTSLLYSTDTQYF. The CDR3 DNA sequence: TGTGCCAGCACATCCCTTCTGTATAGCACAGATACGCAGTATTTT.

This CDR3 is CASSQTQGSNEKLFF. CDR3 in DNA: TGTGCCAGCAGCCAAACACAGGGGTCTAATGAAAAACTGTTTTTT. The chain is built from TRBV3-1 (or the pseudogene TRBV3-2) and TRBJ1-4; 7 bases map to TRBD1. CDR1 is LGHDT and CDR2 is YNNKEL in the germline V gene (reference sequence). This CDR3 is built from 15 residues. The J segment lost 3 bases and the V segment lost 2 bases, leaving 3 bases of the junction unmatched.

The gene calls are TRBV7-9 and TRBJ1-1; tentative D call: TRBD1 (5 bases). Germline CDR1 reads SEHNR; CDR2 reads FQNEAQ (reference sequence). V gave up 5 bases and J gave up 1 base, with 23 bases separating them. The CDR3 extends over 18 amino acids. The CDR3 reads CASSQYLGLGGTNTEAFF. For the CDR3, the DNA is TGTGCCAGCAGCCAATACCTCGGGTTGGGCGGGACGAACACTGAAGCTTTCTTT.

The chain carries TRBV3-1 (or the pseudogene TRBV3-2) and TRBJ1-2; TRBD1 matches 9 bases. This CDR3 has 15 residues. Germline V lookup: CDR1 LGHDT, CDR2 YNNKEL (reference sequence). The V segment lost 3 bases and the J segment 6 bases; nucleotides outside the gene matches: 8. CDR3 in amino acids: CASSQVSTGGNGYTF. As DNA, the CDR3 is TGTGCCAGCAGCCAGGTCTCGACAGGGGGAAATGGCTACACCTTC.

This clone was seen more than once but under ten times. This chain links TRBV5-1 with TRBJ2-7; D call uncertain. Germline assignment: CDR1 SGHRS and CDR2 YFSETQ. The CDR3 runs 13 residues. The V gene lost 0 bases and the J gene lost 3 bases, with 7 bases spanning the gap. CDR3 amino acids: CASSLEPLYEQYF. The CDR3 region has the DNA TGCGCCAGCAGCTTGGAGCCTCTCTACGAGCAGTACTTC.

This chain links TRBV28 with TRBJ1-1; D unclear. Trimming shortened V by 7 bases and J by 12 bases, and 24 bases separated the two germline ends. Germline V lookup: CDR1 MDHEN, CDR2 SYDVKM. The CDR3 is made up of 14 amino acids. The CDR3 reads CASMPPRPLSHTFF. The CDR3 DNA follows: TGTGCCAGCATGCCACCTCGACCCCTAAGCCACACTTTCTTT.

Here the CDR3 reads CASSLPPDPSQYF. In nucleotides, the CDR3 is TGTGCCAGCAGTCTACCACCCGACCCATCGCAGTATTTT. This chain connects TRBV6-2 or TRBV6-3 to TRBJ2-3, with D unclear. From germline, CDR1 is MNHEY and CDR2 SVGEGT. V was cut by 5 bases and J by 10 bases, with 16 bases left in between. The CDR3 spans 13 residues.

The DNA for the CDR3 is TGTGCCAGCAGGGGAAGAGTTGAAAACATTCAGTACTTC. Translation gives CASRGRVENIQYF. This chain links TRBV19 with TRBJ2-4; TRBD1 is a possible D gene (6 bases). The CDR3 covers 13 residues. Germline CDR1 LNHDA, CDR2 SQIVND (reference sequence). Trimming stripped 9 bases from V and 5 bases from J, with 14 bases between.

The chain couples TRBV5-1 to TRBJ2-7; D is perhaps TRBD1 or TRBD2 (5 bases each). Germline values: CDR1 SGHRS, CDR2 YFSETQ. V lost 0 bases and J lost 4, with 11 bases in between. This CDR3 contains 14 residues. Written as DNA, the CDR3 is TGCGCCAGCAGCTTGGGTGGGGGAAAATACGAGCAGTACTTC. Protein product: CASSLGGGKYEQYF.

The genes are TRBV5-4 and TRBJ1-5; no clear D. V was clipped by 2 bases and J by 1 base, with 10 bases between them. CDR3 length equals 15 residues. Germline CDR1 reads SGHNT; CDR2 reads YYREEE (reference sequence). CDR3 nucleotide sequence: TGTGCCAGCAGCTTTTCGCCCGAAAGCAATCAGCCCCAGCATTTT. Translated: CASSFSPESNQPQHF.

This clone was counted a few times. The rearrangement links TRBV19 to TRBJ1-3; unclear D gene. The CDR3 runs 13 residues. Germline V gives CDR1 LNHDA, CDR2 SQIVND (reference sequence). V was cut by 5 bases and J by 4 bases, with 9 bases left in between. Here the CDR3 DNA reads TGTGCCAGTAGTGCGGGCCTCGGAAACACCATATATTTT. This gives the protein CASSAGLGNTIYF.

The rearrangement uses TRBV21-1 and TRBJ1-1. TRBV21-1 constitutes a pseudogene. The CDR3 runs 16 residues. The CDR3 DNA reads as TGTGCCAGCAGCAACCCTCCGGGTCCCCACCTCACTGAAGCTTTCTTT. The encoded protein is CASSNPPGPHLTEAFF.

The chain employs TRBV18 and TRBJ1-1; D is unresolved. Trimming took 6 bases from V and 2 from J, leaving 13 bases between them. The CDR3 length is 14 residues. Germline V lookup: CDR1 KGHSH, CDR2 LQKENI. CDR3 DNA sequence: TGTGCCAGCTCCGCTCTACCCGCCAACACTGAAGCTTTCTTT. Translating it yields CASSALPANTEAFF. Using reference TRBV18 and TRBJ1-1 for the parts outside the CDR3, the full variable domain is NAGVMQNPRHLVRRRGQEARLRCSPMKGHSHVYWYRQLPEEGLKFMVYLQKENIIDESGMPKERFSAEFPKEGPSILRIQQVVRGDSAAYFCASSALPANTEAFFGQGTRLTVV.

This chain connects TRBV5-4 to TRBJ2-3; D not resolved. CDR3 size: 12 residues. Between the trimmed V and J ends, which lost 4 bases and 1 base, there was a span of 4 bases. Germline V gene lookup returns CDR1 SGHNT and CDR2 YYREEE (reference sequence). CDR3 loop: CASSIRTDTQYF. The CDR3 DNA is TGTGCCAGCAGCATCCGCACAGATACGCAGTATTTT. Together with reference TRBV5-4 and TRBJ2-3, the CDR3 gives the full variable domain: ETGVTQSPTHLIKTRGQQVTLRCSSQSGHNTVSWYQQALGQGPQFIFQYYREEENGRGNFPPRFSGLQFPNYSSELNVNALELDDSALYLCASSIRTDTQYFGPGTRLTVL.

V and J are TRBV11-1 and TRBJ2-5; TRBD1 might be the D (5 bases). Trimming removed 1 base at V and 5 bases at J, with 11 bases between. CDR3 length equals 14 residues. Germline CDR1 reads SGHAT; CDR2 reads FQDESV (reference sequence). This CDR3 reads CASSLDRRSETQYF. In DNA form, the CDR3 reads TGTGCCAGCAGCTTAGACAGGCGGAGTGAGACCCAGTACTTC.

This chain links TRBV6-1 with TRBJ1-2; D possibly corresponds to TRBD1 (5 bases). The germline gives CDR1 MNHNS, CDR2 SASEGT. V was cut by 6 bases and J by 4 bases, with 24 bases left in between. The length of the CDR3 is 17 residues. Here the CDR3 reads CASSETPGPRAAYGYTF. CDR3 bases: TGTGCCAGCAGCGAAACACCGGGACCCAGGGCGGCCTATGGCTACACCTTC.

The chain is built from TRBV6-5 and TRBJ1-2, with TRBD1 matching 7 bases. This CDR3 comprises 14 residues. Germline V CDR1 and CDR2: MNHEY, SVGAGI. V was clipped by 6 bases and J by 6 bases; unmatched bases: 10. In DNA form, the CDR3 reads TGTGCCAGCAGAGCACTAGGGACAGATGATGGCTACACCTTC. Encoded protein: CASRALGTDDGYTF.

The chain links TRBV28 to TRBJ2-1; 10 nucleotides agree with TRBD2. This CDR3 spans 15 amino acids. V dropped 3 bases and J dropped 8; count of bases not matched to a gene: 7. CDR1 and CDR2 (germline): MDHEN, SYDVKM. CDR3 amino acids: CASSFLSGRLYEQFF. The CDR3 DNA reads TGTGCCAGCAGTTTTCTTAGCGGGAGGTTGTATGAGCAGTTCTTC.